The clone carrying this T cell receptor beta chain was detected only once. The V end was cut by 5 bases, the J end by 7 bases, with 23 bases between. This CDR3 spans 17 amino acids. The germline gives CDR1 SEHNR, CDR2 FQNEAQ (reference sequence). As processed by the authors: Reference gene primer amplification gave nucleated cell count estimates. Profiled with immunoSEQ multiplex PCR; TCRdb holds only in-frame clones, not every one. That table supplies the V and J calls and clone size; D and trimming were determined from the DNA. The top ten clones hold under 2.5% of a sample with under 300,000 clones, roughly nine tenths of them seen once. This record comes from a study of blood T cell repertoires in COVID-19. The overall study: The study drew acute and convalescent COVID-19 samples from the United States, Italy and Spain. PBMCs, B-cell-depleted T cells, or T cells were the source of the cDNA or gDNA that made up the material.

In assigning cohorts, the study relied on participant-reported clinical history. Sample: PBMCs or T cells enriched from blood (not recorded which). The clonotype originates from a woman aged 18-30 years who had recovered from COVID-19. The chain carries TRBV7-9 and TRBJ1-4; a possible D gene is TRBD1 (5 bases). CDR3 sequence reads: CASSPRVSGHGGEKLFF. Here the CDR3 DNA reads TGTGCCAGCAGCCCCAGGGTATCCGGACACGGGGGTGAAAAACTGTTTTTT. The whole variable domain, filled in from reference TRBV7-9 and TRBJ1-4, reads DTGVSQNPRHKITKRGQNVTFRCDPISEHNRLYWYRQTLGQGPEFLTYFQNEAQLEKSRLLSDRFSAERPKGSFSTLEIQRTEQGDSAMYLCASSPRVSGHGGEKLFFGSGTQLSVL.